This TCR beta chain was identified during a study of cytomegalovirus exposure and HLA in healthy donors (dated by TCRdb to 2016 to 2017). Some background on the complete study: In an earlier analysis of some 610 of the donors, around 300 Gb of sequence data and approximately 120 million unique TCR beta sequences from 150 million to 200 million T cells were reported. Rather than using new phenotypic data, the later analysis identified candidate immune exposures from TCR beta sequences and from how often those sequences occurred across donors. An early release that covered fewer than 750 HLA-typed donors contained around 330 gigabases of sequencing data and 70 million to 100 million unique TCR sequences. In addition to the first cohort of approximately 670 subjects, a separate validation cohort of 120 different subjects was used. Donor age, sex, ethnicity and CMV serostatus were collected together with the repertoire data. Of the roughly 420 genotyped donors, less than 85% were placed in the genetic ancestry cluster associated with self-reported Caucasian donors. On average, over 200,000 unique TCR beta nucleotide sequences were sequenced per donor among 398 genotyped donors of the cohort, with around 19% of those sequences being non-productive. A later analysis re-examined previously published TCR beta repertoires from several hundred donors and added high-resolution HLA genotyping to investigate patterns of TCR occurrence. In a later genetic analysis, genome-wide SNP genotypes for about three fifths of the roughly 670 donors were used, and that subset was treated as a discovery cohort. The study was designed to test whether signatures of past pathogen exposure could be identified by cataloging public T cell receptors. Five DR-DQ haplotypes were treated as single units for association and clustering because of strong linkage in the cohort. High-throughput TCR immunosequencing, statistical association of individual TCRs with disease status, and machine learning were combined to predict cytomegalovirus infection status. An earlier analysis of about 600 of the donors used high-throughput TCR beta sequencing to judge whether each TCR beta V gene segment behaved as functional or pseudogenic. Every repertoire in the discovery cohort had been generated on one and the same sequencing platform. HLA typing covered class I and class II loci at four-digit resolution. Typing coverage differed by locus: A, B, C, DRB1 and DQB1 were typed in about 620-640 donors, DQA1 in about 500, DPA1 in 600 to 610, and DPB1 in 400 to 480. The T cell repertoires of some 670 subjects were profiled by immunosequencing and related to cytomegalovirus serostatus. What the study reported, not specific to this receptor: In a later analysis, TCR association rates were found to vary across HLA loci, with the most associated TCRs seen for DRB1 alleles and the fewest for HLA-C alleles. A cluster of highly shared sequence variants was judged likely to represent a technical artifact of the sequencing pipeline. HLA typing was unavailable for some donors at each locus, so association tests used only the typed subset. In this cohort, only TCR beta chains were sequenced, and detectable features were limited by the absence of alpha or paired-chain data. A few of the identified cytomegalovirus-associated TCR beta chains were confirmed in vitro to be specific for cytomegalovirus antigens. At a false discovery rate of 0.05, a later analysis linked roughly 17,000 TCR beta sequences to specific HLA alleles. A later analysis found that HLA-associated TCR beta chains were more clonally expanded and had lower generation probabilities than equally common non-associated chains. Broadly in line with IMGT annotations, most TCR beta V segments showed up in productive rearrangements about 87% or about 30% of the time in an earlier analysis of several hundred of the donors. A further reported finding was that TCR beta sequences accurately predicted the HLA-A and HLA-B alleles for most subjects in the first cohort. Presence/absence analyses assumed roughly uniform sequencing depth across donors, an assumption that may not hold. Most TCR sequences were observed very rarely across donors, whereas some public TCRs were present in many individuals. A later genetic analysis associated a missense DCLRE1C variant with V-gene and J-gene trimming of TCR beta chains, and an independent cohort replicated the association. Because counts were too low, roughly 17 rarely observed V segments, including chromosome 9 orphons, were left out of the earlier analysis of some 600 of the donors. Linkage disequilibrium might explain the correlated functional status among segregating V segments, but an unknown experimental factor could not be ruled out. Some IMGT-functional V segments, including TRBV6-2 and TRBV6-3, could not be told apart with the 87-base-pair reads, so those segments were excluded. The authors suggested that the approach could potentially be extended to other disease states and immunological phenotypes. The study listed approximately 150 TCR beta chains as associated with cytomegalovirus. Several of the top co-occurrence clusters appeared to be linked to parvovirus B19, influenza, CMV and Epstein-Barr virus, according to a later analysis. The classifier was reported to diagnose cytomegalovirus status with high specificity and sensitivity in both the original cohort and the validation cohort. For the cohort, immune exposure information was limited to CMV serostatus. According to a later analysis, most CMV-associated TCR beta chains appeared to be HLA-restricted, and the HLA associations seemed to be driven largely by CMV exposure. Assigning TCR associations to individual alleles was difficult when HLA alleles, especially DR and DQ, strongly co-occurred. A later genetic analysis reported fewer N-insertions in productive TCRs among donors in an Asian-associated ancestry cluster than the roughly 700-donor mean.

In total, 500 to 700 healthy bone marrow donors made up the cohort. At the time of sampling, all cohort members were nominally healthy, though unrecorded immune exposures were likely present. The donor tested CMV seronegative, placing the donor among the 350 or so seronegative members of the cohort. A peripheral blood sample was collected from each donor, and TCR beta sequencing was performed on peripheral blood mononuclear cells. Genomic DNA extraction from the blood cell samples was performed with the Qiagen DNeasy Blood Extraction Kit. Libraries were built with the immunoSEQ multiplex PCR assay. For the multiplex PCR, a mixture combining 60 forward primers for TCR Vbeta segments and 13 reverse primers for TCR Jbeta segments was used. A multiplex PCR assay on genomic DNA amplified the CDR3 region of rearranged TCR beta genes. The amplified TCR beta libraries were sequenced on the Illumina HiSeq System as 87-base-pair reads. Per the source publication's procedure: Across the 670 or so repertoires, a later analysis counted 78 million or so unique TCR beta chains, 9.5 million to 13 million of which were shared by at least two donors. Raw reads were error-corrected and collapsed into unique sequences by a nearest-neighbor algorithm in which closely related sequences were merged to remove PCR and sequencing errors. Alignment of CDR3 sequences to IMGT reference sequences was used to assign V, D and J gene segments. For a sequence to be retained, at least a six-nucleotide match to both a V gene segment and a J gene segment was required. Rearrangements were classified as productive when the CDR3 lacked stop codons and remained in frame with V and J, and all other rearrangements were classified as non-productive. CDR3 was defined according to IMGT convention as the region running from the second conserved V-encoded cysteine to the conserved J-encoded phenylalanine. The earlier analysis of a few hundred of the donors excluded any sequence lacking an unambiguous match to a single V gene segment. In an earlier analysis of 587 of the donors, V segments were called functional above 56.7% productive rearrangements and were called segregating when the between-donor standard deviation exceeded 5%. A statistical classification framework was developed to diagnose cytomegalovirus status using the catalog of TCR beta chain sequences. In a later analysis, V and J genes were assigned by comparing TCR nucleotide sequences against IMGT/GENE-DB human TR gene sequences. In a later analysis, CDR3 sequences and most-parsimonious VDJ recombination scenarios were assigned using the TCRdist pipeline. In a later analysis, every TCR beta chain was defined by the combination of its CDR3 amino acid sequence and its V-gene family, and reads without a unique V-gene family were dropped. In a later analysis, 450 to 600 highly shared, low-generation-probability nucleotide sequences were removed to address suspected cross-contamination and a sequencing artifact. In a later analysis, a clonal expansion index for each public chain was calculated from normalized within-repertoire ranks of inferred template counts. A later analysis computed generation probabilities with a VDJ recombination model fitted to out-of-frame rearrangements, and checked the results against IGoR. Hypergeometric tests were used in a later analysis to score TCR-TCR, TCR-HLA and TCR-CMV co-occurrence, with a repertoire-size bias correction applied to the TCR pairs. A later analysis estimated false discovery rates by permuting HLA or CMV assignments 20 times. In a later analysis, co-occurring TCRs were grouped with DBSCAN, and TCRdist sequence similarity was added when clustering was performed within HLA-allele-positive subsets. Repertoires with fewer than 30,000 or more than 120,000 public chains were left out of co-occurrence clustering, as were about five repertoires with anomalous nucleotide sharing. In TCRdb, the immuneACCESS table is reduced to in-frame sequences with V and J assigned. These tables do not hold every clone; where another copy was compared, an unresolved V gene accounts for under half, and the others remain unexplained. D and trimming come from the DNA, and the V and J calls and clone size come from that table. The sample table holds more than 95,000 clones, of which roughly 77% were seen once. The ten largest make up approximately 0.99% of the sample.

This clone occurred a few times. Its antigen has not been determined. No qualities accompany the bases; no much larger clone lies one base away. The CDR3, cysteine through phenylalanine, is 12 amino acids long. This entry keeps only the CDR3 DNA: 36 bases, framed from base 1. At the junction V is shortened by 4 bases and J by 2 bases, with 6 bases in between. Sequences ENHRY (CDR1) and SYGVKD (CDR2) are obtained from the germline V gene. The clonotype was recovered from a woman aged 25 to 39 in good health and CMV-seronegative. The V gene is TRBV10-3 and the J gene is TRBJ2-7; the D segment could be TRBD1, given 6 matching bases. Specimen: PBMCs. The base sequence is TGTGCCATCAGTGGGACAGCCTACGAGCAGTACTTC. This yields the protein CAISGTAYEQYF.